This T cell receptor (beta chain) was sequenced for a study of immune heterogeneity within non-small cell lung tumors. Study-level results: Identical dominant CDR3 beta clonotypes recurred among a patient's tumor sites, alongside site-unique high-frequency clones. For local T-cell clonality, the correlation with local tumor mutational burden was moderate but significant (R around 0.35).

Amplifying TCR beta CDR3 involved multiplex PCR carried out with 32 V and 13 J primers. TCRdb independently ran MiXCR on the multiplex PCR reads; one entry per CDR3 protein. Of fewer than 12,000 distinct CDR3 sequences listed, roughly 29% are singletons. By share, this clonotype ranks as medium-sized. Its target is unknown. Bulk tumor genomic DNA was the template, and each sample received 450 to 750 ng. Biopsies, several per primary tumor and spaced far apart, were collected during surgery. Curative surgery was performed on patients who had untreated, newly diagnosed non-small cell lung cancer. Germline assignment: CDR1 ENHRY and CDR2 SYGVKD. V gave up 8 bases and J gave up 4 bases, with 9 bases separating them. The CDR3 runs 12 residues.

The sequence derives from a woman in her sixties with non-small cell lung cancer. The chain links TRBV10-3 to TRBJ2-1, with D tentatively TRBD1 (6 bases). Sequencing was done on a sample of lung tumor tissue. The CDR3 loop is CAISGQYNEQFF. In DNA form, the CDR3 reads TGTGCCATCTCGGGACAATACAATGAGCAGTTCTTC.